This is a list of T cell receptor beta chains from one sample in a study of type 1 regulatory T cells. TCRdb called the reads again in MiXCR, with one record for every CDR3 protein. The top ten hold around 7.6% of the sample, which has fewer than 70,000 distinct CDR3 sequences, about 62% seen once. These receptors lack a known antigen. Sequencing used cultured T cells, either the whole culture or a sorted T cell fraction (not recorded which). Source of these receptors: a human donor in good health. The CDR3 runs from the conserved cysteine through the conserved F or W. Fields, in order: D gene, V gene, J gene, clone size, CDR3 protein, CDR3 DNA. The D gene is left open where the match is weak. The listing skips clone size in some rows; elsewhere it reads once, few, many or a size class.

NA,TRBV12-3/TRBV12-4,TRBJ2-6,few,CASSPLLGSGANVLTF,TGTGCCAGCAGCCCCCTCCTGGGCTCTGGGGCCAACGTCCTGACTTTC
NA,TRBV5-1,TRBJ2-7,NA,CASSGRTNGLYEQYF,TGCGCCAGCAGCGGTCGGACTAACGGACTCTACGAGCAGTACTTC
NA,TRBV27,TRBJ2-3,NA,CASSFGLAVWDTQYF,TGTGCCAGCAGTTTCGGGCTAGCAGTTTGGGATACGCAGTATTTT
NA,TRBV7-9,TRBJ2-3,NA,CASSPSRGPSTDTQYF,TGTGCCAGCAGCCCCAGCCGTGGGCCTAGCACAGATACGCAGTATTTT
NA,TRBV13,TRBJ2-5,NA,CASSLYDFQETQYF,TGTGCCAGCAGCTTATATGACTTCCAAGAGACCCAGTACTTC
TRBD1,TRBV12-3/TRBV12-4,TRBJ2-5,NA,CASSLALSGGETQYF,TGTGCCAGCAGTTTAGCGCTTTCAGGGGGAGAGACCCAGTACTTC
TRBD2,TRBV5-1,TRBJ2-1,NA,CASSQSGTRYNEQFF,TGCGCCAGCAGCCAATCAGGGACTAGGTACAATGAGCAGTTCTTC
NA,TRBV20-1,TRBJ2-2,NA,CSARAGRNTGELFF,TGCAGTGCTAGGGCCGGGAGGAACACCGGGGAGCTGTTTTTT
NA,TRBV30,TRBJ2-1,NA,CAWSVLDEQFF,TGTGCCTGGAGTGTACTTGATGAGCAGTTCTTC
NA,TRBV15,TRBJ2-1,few,CATSKRKGAGYNEQFF,TGTGCCACCAGCAAGAGGAAGGGGGCGGGGTACAATGAGCAGTTCTTC
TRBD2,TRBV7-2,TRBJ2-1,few,CASSLAGGLAGYTYNEQFF,TGTGCCAGCAGCTTAGCCGGGGGATTAGCGGGATATACTTACAATGAGCAGTTCTTC
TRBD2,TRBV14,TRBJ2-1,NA,CASSPYSGLAQYNEQFF,TGTGCCAGCAGCCCATACTCGGGACTAGCGCAATACAATGAGCAGTTCTTC
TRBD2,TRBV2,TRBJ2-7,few,CASGASGYEQYF,TGTGCCAGCGGGGCTAGCGGCTACGAGCAGTACTTC
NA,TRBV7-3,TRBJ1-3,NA,CASSQDGGSSGNTIYF,TGTGCCAGCAGCCAGGACGGAGGCAGCTCTGGAAACACCATATATTTT
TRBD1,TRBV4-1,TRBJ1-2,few,CASSFSEVGGQGGDNYGYTF,TGCGCCAGCAGCTTCAGTGAAGTGGGTGGACAGGGAGGAGATAACTATGGCTACACCTTC
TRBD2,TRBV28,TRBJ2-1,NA,CASRPGGQIEQFF,TGTGCCAGCCGACCGGGGGGGCAAATTGAGCAGTTCTTC
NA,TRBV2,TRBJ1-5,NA,CASSQGRSNQPQHF,TGTGCCAGCAGTCAAGGACGTAGCAATCAGCCCCAGCATTTT
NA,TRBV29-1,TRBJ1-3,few,CSVDLSGNTIYF,TGCAGCGTGGACCTCTCTGGAAACACCATATATTTT
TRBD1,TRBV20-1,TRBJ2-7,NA,CSAPTIPGQMGEQYF,TGCAGTGCTCCGACTATTCCGGGACAGATGGGCGAGCAGTACTTC
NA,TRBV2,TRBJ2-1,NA,CASRTDQGYNEQFF,TGTGCCAGCAGAACGGACCAGGGATACAATGAGCAGTTCTTC
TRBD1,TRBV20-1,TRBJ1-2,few,CSASTGPSYGYTF,TGCAGTGCTTCGACAGGGCCAAGCTATGGCTACACCTTC
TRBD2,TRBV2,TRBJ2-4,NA,CASSVNTINSGSWVAKNIQYF,TGTGCCAGCAGCGTAAACACAATTAATAGCGGGAGCTGGGTCGCCAAAAACATTCAGTACTTC
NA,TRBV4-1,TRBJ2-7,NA,CASSQLLAVGVVPYEQYF,TGCGCCAGCAGCCAACTATTAGCGGTCGGCGTGGTACCCTACGAGCAGTACTTC
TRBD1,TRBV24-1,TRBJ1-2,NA,CATRTGEESNGGYTF,TGTGCCACCCGGACAGGGGAGGAATCTAATGGTGGCTACACCTTC
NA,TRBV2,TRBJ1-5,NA,CASRVDSNQPQHF,TGTGCCAGCAGGGTAGATAGCAATCAGCCCCAGCATTTT
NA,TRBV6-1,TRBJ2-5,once,CASSPSGPQETQYF,TGTGCCAGCAGCCCGAGTGGCCCCCAAGAGACCCAGTACTTC
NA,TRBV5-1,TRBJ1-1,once,CASSLGPGRGRGTEAFF,TGCGCCAGCAGCTTGGGTCCAGGGAGGGGACGGGGCACTGAAGCTTTCTTT
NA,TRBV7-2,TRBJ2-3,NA,CASSQRSAPDTQYF,TGTGCCAGCAGCCAAAGGAGCGCGCCAGATACGCAGTATTTT
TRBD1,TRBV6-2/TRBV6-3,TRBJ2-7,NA,CASKWTGMYEQYF,TGTGCCAGCAAGTGGACAGGGATGTACGAGCAGTACTTC
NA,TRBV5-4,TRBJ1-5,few,CASSLGGWDQPQHF,TGTGCCAGCAGCTTGGGGGGGTGGGATCAGCCCCAGCATTTT
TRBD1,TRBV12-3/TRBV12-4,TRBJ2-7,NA,CASSGDRAYEQYF,TGTGCCAGCAGCGGTGACAGGGCCTACGAGCAGTACTTC
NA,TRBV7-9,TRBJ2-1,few,CASSLAGGPQYEQFF,TGTGCCAGCAGCTTAGCGGGGGGTCCTCAATACGAGCAGTTCTTC
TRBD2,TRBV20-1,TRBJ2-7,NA,CSAIETSGKREQHF,TGCAGTGCTATAGAGACTAGCGGGAAACGCGAGCAGCACTTC
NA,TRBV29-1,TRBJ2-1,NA,CSASNGNEQFF,TGCAGCGCCTCAAATGGGAATGAGCAGTTCTTC
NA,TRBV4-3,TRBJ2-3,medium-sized,CASSQDLGRRYTDTQYF,TGCGCCAGCAGCCAAGATTTGGGACGGCGCTACACAGATACGCAGTATTTT
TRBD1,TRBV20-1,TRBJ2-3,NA,CSATRDSHQRDTQYF,TGCAGTGCTACTCGGGACAGCCATCAGCGGGATACGCAGTATTTT
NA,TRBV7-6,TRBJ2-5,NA,CASSLVSATQETQYF,TGTGCCAGCAGCTTAGTGTCCGCCACCCAAGAGACCCAGTACTTC
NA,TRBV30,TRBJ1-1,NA,CAWSVLYGDTEAFF,TGTGCCTGGAGTGTCCTCTACGGGGACACTGAAGCTTTCTTT
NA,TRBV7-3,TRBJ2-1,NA,CASSSPYRHNEQFF,TGTGCCAGCAGCTCCCCTTACAGGCACAATGAGCAGTTCTTC
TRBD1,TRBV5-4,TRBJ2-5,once,CASRRQGRGQETQYF,TGTGCCAGCAGGAGACAGGGTAGGGGACAAGAGACCCAGTACTTC
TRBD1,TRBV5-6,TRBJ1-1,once,CASSAAGQGAGTEAFF,TGTGCCAGCAGCGCAGCGGGACAGGGGGCTGGGACTGAAGCTTTCTTT
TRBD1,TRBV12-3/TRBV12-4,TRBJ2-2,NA,CASSFLEDRGTTGELFF,TGTGCCAGCAGTTTCTTGGAAGACAGGGGAACTACCGGGGAGCTGTTTTTT
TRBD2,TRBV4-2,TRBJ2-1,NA,CASRVRMGTSVPNEQFF,TGTGCCAGCAGAGTAAGAATGGGGACTAGCGTACCCAATGAGCAGTTCTTC
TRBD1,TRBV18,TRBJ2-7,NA,CASSLAGGQASYEQYF,TGTGCCAGCTCACTGGCCGGGGGACAGGCTTCCTACGAGCAGTACTTC
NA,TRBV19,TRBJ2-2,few,CASSLQGGTGELFF,TGTGCCAGTAGTTTGCAGGGGGGCACCGGGGAGCTGTTTTTT
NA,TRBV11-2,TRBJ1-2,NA,CASSLGPPGGYTF,TGTGCCAGCAGCTTAGGCCCTCCCGGTGGCTACACCTTC
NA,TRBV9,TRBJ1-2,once,CASSVGVRGGYTF,TGTGCCAGCAGCGTAGGGGTTCGGGGCGGCTACACCTTC
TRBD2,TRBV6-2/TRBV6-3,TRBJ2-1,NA,CASSYGSGGPYNEQFF,TGTGCCAGCAGTTACGGGTCGGGAGGCCCCTACAATGAGCAGTTCTTC
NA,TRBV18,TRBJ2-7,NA,CASSDGPGPYEQYF,TGTGCCAGCTCTGACGGTCCAGGGCCCTACGAGCAGTACTTC
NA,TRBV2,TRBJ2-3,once,CASRNTAGPGDTQYF,TGTGCCAGCAGGAATACCGCCGGGCCAGGAGATACGCAGTATTTT
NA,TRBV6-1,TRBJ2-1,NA,CASSQGIGNEQFF,TGTGCCAGCAGTCAAGGGATAGGCAATGAGCAGTTCTTC
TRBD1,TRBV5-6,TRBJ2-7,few,CASSLTPGQGLAEQYF,TGTGCCAGCAGCTTGACTCCGGGACAGGGGCTCGCCGAGCAGTACTTC
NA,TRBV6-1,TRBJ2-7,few,CASSELQGPRRYEQYF,TGTGCCAGCAGTGAACTTCAAGGGCCCCGACGCTACGAGCAGTACTTC
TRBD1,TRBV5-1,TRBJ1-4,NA,CASSRAAGGATNEKLFF,TGCGCCAGCAGCCGAGCGGCAGGGGGCGCGACTAATGAAAAACTGTTTTTT
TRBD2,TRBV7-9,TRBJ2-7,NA,CASRKTSGALHEQYF,TGTGCCAGCAGGAAGACTAGCGGGGCCCTCCACGAGCAGTACTTC
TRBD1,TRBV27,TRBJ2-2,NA,CASRPPPGTGGRDTGELFF,TGTGCCAGCAGACCACCCCCCGGAACAGGGGGACGGGACACCGGGGAGCTGTTTTTT
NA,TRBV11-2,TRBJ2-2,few,CASSQDRNTGELFF,TGTGCCAGCAGTCAAGACAGGAACACCGGGGAGCTGTTTTTT
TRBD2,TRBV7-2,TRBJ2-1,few,CASSLANGRVYNEQFF,TGTGCCAGCAGCTTAGCTAACGGGAGGGTTTACAATGAGCAGTTCTTC
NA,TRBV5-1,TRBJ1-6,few,CASSLDRTGSPLHF,TGCGCCAGCAGCTTGGACAGGACGGGTTCACCCCTCCACTTT